The 17 T cell receptor beta chains below come from one sample, sequenced in a study of cytomegalovirus exposure and HLA in healthy donors. Sequencing was performed with immunoSEQ multiplex PCR; in TCRdb, only in-frame clones are kept and a portion is missing. The data contain about 130,000 clones, 89% of them seen just once; the ten biggest clones take up 3% to 3.5%. The sample comprised PBMCs. These receptors all stem from a man aged 25 to 40 in good health and CMV-seronegative.

The chain links TRBV7-2 to TRBJ2-5; D is unresolved. CDR1 is SGHTA, CDR2 FQGNSA, per germline. V lost 4 bases and J 2 bases, leaving 14 bases between the germline ends. CDR3 length: 15 amino acids. The CDR3 region is CASSSIPGPQETQYF. In DNA form, the CDR3 reads TGTGCCAGCAGCTCAATACCGGGTCCGCAAGAGACCCAGTACTTC. Supplemented by reference TRBV7-2 and TRBJ2-5, the full variable domain reads GAGVSQSPSNKVTEKGKDVELRCDPISGHTALYWYRQSLGQGLEFLIYFQGNSAPDKSGLPSDRFSAERTGGSVSTLTIQRTQQEDSAVYLCASSSIPGPQETQYFGPGTRLLVL.

The rearrangement joins TRBV19 to TRBJ2-7, with D possibly TRBD1 on 6 matching bases. V gave up 1 base and J gave up 6 bases, with 16 bases separating them. Germline values: CDR1 LNHDA, CDR2 SQIVND (reference sequence). The CDR3 consists of 15 residues. CDR3 region: CASSIAAGEFSEQYF. CDR3 in DNA: TGTGCCAGTAGTATAGCGGCAGGGGAGTTCAGCGAGCAGTACTTC.

The chain couples TRBV5-1 to TRBJ2-7; no firm D call. CDR3 length: 15 residues. Germline V gives CDR1 SGHRS, CDR2 YFSETQ. Trimming took off 0 bases at V and 3 bases at J, with 13 bases between the two ends. CDR3 DNA: TGCGCCAGCAGCTTGGCCACAGCTTCCCTCTACGAGCAGTACTTC. This gives the protein CASSLATASLYEQYF. Using reference TRBV5-1 and TRBJ2-7 for the parts outside the CDR3, the full variable domain is KAGVTQTPRYLIKTRGQQVTLSCSPISGHRSVSWYQQTPGQGLQFLFEYFSETQRNKGNFPGRFSGRQFSNSRSEMNVSTLELGDSALYLCASSLATASLYEQYFGPGTRLTVT.

The genes are TRBV4-1 and TRBJ1-5; 7 bases are a match to TRBD1. The CDR3 totals 14 residues. Germline-derived CDR1 and CDR2 are MGHRA and YSYEKL. Losses at the gene ends were 2 bases for V and 7 bases for J; bases not matched to a gene: 5. This CDR3 is CASSQTTGTQPQHF. CDR3 DNA sequence: TGCGCCAGCAGCCAAACGACAGGGACCCAGCCCCAGCATTTT.

This rearrangement joins TRBV5-4 to TRBJ2-3, with a tentative D call TRBD1 (6 bases). In germline, CDR1 is SGHNT, CDR2 YYREEE (reference sequence). This CDR3 spans 13 amino acids. Trimming took off 4 bases at V and 4 bases at J, with 10 bases between the two ends. The CDR3 nucleotides read TGTGCCAGCAGCCCCAGGGGCCCAGATACGCAGTATTTT. Translated, it gives CASSPRGPDTQYF.

This sequence joins TRBV7-2 and TRBJ2-3; a possible D gene is TRBD1 (5 bases). This CDR3 comprises 12 residues. Germline V gene data show CDR1 as SGHTA and CDR2 as FQGNSA. Trimming shortened V by 5 bases and J by 5 bases, and 8 bases separated the two germline ends. The CDR3 nucleotides read TGTGCCAGCAGCAAGGGGCGAGATACGCAGTATTTT. Translating gives CASSKGRDTQYF.

The genes are TRBV11-2 and TRBJ2-1; D not certain. Trimming cost V 4 bases and J 9 bases, with 7 bases left between them. The CDR3 runs 11 residues. Germline-derived CDR1 and CDR2 are SGHAT and FQNNGV. The CDR3 coding sequence is TGTGCCAGCAGCTCCTATCGTGAGCAGTTCTTC. As protein: CASSSYREQFF.

The chain uses TRBV2 and TRBJ2-5, with a weak D call TRBD1 (6 bases). This CDR3 is built from 13 residues. Trimming cost V 6 bases and J 1 base, with 9 bases left between them. Germline assignment: CDR1 SNHLY and CDR2 FYNNEI. DNA for the CDR3: TGTGCCAGCAGAGGACAGTCCCAAGAGACCCAGTACTTC. Its translation is CASRGQSQETQYF.

This chain links TRBV28 with TRBJ2-1, with no clear D. CDR1 and CDR2 (germline): MDHEN, SYDVKM. This CDR3 contains 14 residues. V dropped 1 base and J dropped 2 bases, with 6 bases sitting between them. CDR3 loop: CASSLFSPYNEQFF. DNA of the CDR3: TGTGCCAGCAGTTTATTCTCCCCCTACAATGAGCAGTTCTTC.

The rearrangement links TRBV27 to TRBJ1-4, with 9 bases lining up with TRBD1. The CDR3 has 14 amino acids. V lost 8 bases and J lost 8; bases outside the gene matches: 9. Looked up from germline, CDR1 is MNHEY and CDR2 is SMNVEV (reference sequence). DNA of the CDR3: TGTGCCAGCGGCGTAAGGACAGGGGTCGAAAAACTGTTTTTT. Residues: CASGVRTGVEKLFF.

CDR3 sequence reads: CASSLVGQGVHEQFF. The CDR3 bases are TGCGCCAGCAGCTTGGTCGGACAGGGGGTCCATGAGCAGTTCTTC. This sequence joins TRBV5-1 and TRBJ2-1; 10 nucleotides align to TRBD1. This CDR3 contains 15 residues. V shed 0 bases and J 8 bases; nucleotides not matched to a gene: 5. Germline V gene lookup returns CDR1 SGHRS and CDR2 YFSETQ.

The gene calls are TRBV7-6 and TRBJ2-2, with TRBD2 identical over 7 bases. V lost 5 bases, J lost 5 bases, and 11 bases stayed unmatched. Germline CDR1 reads SGHVS; CDR2 reads FNYEAQ. The CDR3 is 16 amino acids. The CDR3 DNA sequence: TGTGCCAGCAGCCCGATGCGCAGGGAGGGGACCGGGGAGCTGTTTTTT. Translated, it gives CASSPMRREGTGELFF.

This sequence joins TRBV27 and TRBJ1-5; 10 bases align to TRBD1. The V gene's germline CDR1 is MNHEY and CDR2 SMNVEV (reference sequence). With 0 bases clipped from V and 5 bases from J, the junction kept 7 bases outside the gene matches. CDR3 length: 17 amino acids. CDR3 bases: TGTGCCAGCAGTTTATCGGGGACAGGGGTGAGGGATCAGCCCCAGCATTTT. Its translation is CASSLSGTGVRDQPQHF.

CDR3: CASSRQGINSPLHF. DNA of the CDR3: TGTGCCAGCAGTCGCCAGGGGATTAATTCACCCCTCCACTTT. The genes are TRBV6-5 and TRBJ1-6; D is perhaps TRBD1 (6 bases). The CDR3 sequence is 14 residues long. Germline loops: CDR1 MNHEY, CDR2 SVGAGI. Trimming cost V 5 bases and J 6 bases, with 11 bases left between them.

The V gene is TRBV9, the J gene TRBJ1-1; 10 nucleotides align to TRBD1. This CDR3 spans 16 amino acids. Germline CDR1 is SGDLS and CDR2 is YYNGEE. The V gene end was trimmed by 4 bases and the J gene end by 4 bases; junction bases not matched to a gene: 10. CDR3 sequence (DNA): TGTGCCAGCAGCCCCCGACAGGGGGCGATGGGCACTGAAGCTTTCTTT. Translated, it gives CASSPRQGAMGTEAFF. Full variable domain (missing parts from reference TRBV9 and TRBJ1-1): DSGVTQTPKHLITATGQRVTLRCSPRSGDLSVYWYQQSLDQGLQFLIQYYNGEERAKGNILERFSAQQFPDLHSELNLSSLELGDSALYFCASSPRQGAMGTEAFFGQGTRLTVV.

The chain couples TRBV6-6 to TRBJ2-2; D is possibly TRBD1 (5 bases). CDR1 is MNHNY, CDR2 SVGAGI, per germline (reference sequence). Trimming removed 2 bases from V and 3 bases from J, with 13 bases in between. CDR3 length: 16 residues. CDR3 nucleotide sequence: TGTGCCAGCAGTTACCTAAACAGGCCTTACACCGGGGAGCTGTTTTTT. The encoded protein is CASSYLNRPYTGELFF.

This clone was observed a handful of times. This chain uses TRBV6-6 with TRBJ2-7; 8 positions agree with TRBD1. The CDR3 loop spans 14 amino acids. V lost 5 bases, J lost 3 bases, and 6 bases stayed unmatched. Germline CDR1 reads MNHNY; CDR2 reads SVGAGI (reference sequence). The CDR3 coding sequence is TGTGCCAGCAGTACCGACAGGGGACGCTACGAGCAGTACTTC. This gives the protein CASSTDRGRYEQYF.